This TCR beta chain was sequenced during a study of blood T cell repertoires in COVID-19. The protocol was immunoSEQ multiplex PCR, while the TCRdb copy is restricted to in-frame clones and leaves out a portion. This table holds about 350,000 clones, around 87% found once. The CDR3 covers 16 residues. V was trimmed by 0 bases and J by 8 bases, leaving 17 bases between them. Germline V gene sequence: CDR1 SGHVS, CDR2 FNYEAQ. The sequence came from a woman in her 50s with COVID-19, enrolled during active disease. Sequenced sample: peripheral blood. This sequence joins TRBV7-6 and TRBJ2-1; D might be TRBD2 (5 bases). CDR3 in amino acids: CASSLAQGVSGDEQFF. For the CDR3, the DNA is TGTGCCAGCAGCTTAGCGCAAGGTGTGTCCGGGGATGAGCAGTTCTTC.